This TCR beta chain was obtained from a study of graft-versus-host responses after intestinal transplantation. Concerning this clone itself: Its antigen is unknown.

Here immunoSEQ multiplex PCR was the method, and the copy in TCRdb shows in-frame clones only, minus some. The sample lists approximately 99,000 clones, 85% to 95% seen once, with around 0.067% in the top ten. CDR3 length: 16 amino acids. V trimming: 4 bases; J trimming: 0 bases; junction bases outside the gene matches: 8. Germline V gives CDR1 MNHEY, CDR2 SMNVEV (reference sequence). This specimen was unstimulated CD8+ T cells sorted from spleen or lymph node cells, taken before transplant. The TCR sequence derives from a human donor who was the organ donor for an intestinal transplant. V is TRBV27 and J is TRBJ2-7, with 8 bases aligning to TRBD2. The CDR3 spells CASSWDGGAASYEQYF. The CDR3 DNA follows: TGTGCCAGCAGTTGGGACGGGGGGGCGGCCTCCTACGAGCAGTACTTC.